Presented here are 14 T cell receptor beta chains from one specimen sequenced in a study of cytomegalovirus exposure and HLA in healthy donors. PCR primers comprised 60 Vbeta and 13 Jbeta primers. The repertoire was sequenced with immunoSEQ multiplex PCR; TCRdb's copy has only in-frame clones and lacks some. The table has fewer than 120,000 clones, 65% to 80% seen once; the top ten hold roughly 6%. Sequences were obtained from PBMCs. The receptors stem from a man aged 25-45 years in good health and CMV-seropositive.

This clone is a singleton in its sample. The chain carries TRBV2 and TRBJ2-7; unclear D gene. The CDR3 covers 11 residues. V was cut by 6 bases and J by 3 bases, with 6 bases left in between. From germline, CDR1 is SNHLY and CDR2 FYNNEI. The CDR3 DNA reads TGTGCCAGCAGCTTAATCTACGAGCAGTACTTC. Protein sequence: CASSLIYEQYF.

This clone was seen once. This chain's CDR3 is CASSVGQGDGYTF. CDR3 sequence (DNA): TGTGCCAGCAGCGTAGGACAGGGGGATGGCTACACCTTC. The chain joins TRBV9 to TRBJ1-2; 9 bases are a match to TRBD1. Losses at the gene ends were 0 bases for V and 6 bases for J; bases not matched to a gene: 0. The CDR3 is 13 residues long. Germline lookup yields CDR1 SGDLS and CDR2 YYNGEE. Using reference TRBV9 and TRBJ1-2 for the parts outside the CDR3, the full variable domain is DSGVTQTPKHLITATGQRVTLRCSPRSGDLSVYWYQQSLDQGLQFLIQYYNGEERAKGNILERFSAQQFPDLHSELNLSSLELGDSALYFCASSVGQGDGYTFGSGTRLTVV.

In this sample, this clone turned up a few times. The CDR3 region has the DNA TGTGCCAGCAGCTCCACCGAGTTCGGAAACACCATATATTTT. This encodes CASSSTEFGNTIYF. The J gene is TRBJ1-3, the V gene TRBV13; D gene unclear. The CDR3 is 14 amino acids. Between the trimmed V and J ends, which lost 4 bases and 4 bases, there was a span of 11 bases. CDR1 PRHDT and CDR2 FYEKMQ come from the germline V gene (reference sequence).

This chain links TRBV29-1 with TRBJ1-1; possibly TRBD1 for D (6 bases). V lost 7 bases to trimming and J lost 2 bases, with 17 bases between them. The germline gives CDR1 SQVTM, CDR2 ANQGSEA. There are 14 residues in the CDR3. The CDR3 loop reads CSAWRGGINTEAFF. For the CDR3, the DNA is TGCAGCGCTTGGCGAGGGGGTATAAACACTGAAGCTTTCTTT.

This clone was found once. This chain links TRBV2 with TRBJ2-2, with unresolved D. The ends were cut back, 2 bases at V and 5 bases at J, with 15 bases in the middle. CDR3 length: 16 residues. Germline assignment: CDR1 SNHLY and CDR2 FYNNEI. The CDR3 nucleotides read TGTGCCAGCAGTGAACAAGGTCGTACCGGGACCGGGGAGCTGTTTTTT. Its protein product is CASSEQGRTGTGELFF.

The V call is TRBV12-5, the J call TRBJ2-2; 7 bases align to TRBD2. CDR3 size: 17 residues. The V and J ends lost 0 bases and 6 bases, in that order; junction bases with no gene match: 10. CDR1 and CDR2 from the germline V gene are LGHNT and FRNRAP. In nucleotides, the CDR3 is TGTGCTAGTGGTTTGGTACTCGTGGTGGGGGGGTCCGGGGAGCTGTTTTTT. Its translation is CASGLVLVVGGSGELFF.

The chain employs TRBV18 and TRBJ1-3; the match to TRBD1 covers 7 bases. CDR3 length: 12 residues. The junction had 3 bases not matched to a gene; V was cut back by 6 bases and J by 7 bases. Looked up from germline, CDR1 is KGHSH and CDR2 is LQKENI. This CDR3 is CASSADRNTIYF. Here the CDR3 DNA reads TGTGCCAGCTCGGCGGACAGGAACACCATATATTTT.

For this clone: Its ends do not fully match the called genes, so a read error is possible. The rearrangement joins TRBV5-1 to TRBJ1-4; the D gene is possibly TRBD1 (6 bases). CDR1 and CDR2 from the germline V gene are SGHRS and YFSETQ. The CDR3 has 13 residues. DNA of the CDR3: TGCGCGAGCAAAACCAGGGGTAATGAAAAACTGTTTTTT. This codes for CASKTRGNEKLFF.

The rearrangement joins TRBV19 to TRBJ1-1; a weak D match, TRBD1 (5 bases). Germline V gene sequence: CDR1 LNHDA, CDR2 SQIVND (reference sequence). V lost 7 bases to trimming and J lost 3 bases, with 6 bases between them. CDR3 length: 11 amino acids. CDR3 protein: CASTRDTEAFF. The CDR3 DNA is TGTGCCAGTACCAGGGACACTGAAGCTTTCTTT.

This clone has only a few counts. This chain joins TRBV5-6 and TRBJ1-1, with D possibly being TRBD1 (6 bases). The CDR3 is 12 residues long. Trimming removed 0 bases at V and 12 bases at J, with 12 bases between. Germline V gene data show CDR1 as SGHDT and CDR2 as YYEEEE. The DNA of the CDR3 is TGTGCCAGCAGCTTGGGCAGGGGTAAAACTTTCTTT. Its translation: CASSLGRGKTFF.

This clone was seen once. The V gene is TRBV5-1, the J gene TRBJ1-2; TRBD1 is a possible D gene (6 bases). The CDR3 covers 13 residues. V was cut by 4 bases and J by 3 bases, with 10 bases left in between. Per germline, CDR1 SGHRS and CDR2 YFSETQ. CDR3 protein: CASSETGDYGYTF. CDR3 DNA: TGCGCCAGCAGCGAGACAGGCGACTATGGCTACACCTTC.

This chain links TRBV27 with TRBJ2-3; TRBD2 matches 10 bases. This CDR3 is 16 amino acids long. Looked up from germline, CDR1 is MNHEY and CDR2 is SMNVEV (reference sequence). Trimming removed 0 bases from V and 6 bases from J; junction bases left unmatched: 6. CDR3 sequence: CASSLSGASGSDTQYF. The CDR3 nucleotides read TGTGCCAGCAGTTTATCGGGAGCTAGCGGGAGTGATACGCAGTATTTT.

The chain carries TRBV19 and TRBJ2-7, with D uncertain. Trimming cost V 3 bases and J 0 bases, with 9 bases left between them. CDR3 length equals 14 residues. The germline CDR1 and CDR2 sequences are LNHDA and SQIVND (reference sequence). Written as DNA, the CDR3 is TGTGCCAGTAGTATTGCAGCGAGCTCCTACGAGCAGTACTTC. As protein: CASSIAASSYEQYF.

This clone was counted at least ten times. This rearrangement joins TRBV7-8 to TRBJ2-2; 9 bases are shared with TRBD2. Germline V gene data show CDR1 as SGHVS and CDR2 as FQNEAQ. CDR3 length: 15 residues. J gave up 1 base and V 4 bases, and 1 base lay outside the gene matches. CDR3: CASSSSGENTGELFF. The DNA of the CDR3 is TGTGCCAGCAGCTCTAGCGGGGAGAACACCGGGGAGCTGTTTTTT.